What follows is one T cell receptor (beta chain) and its context. Its antigen is not identified. The sample is drawn from a study of T-cell reconstitution after alpha-beta-depleted transplantation in children. Regarding the study as a whole: Some patients owed their high day-60 TCRbeta diversity to surviving recipient T cells and thymic progenitors.

The CDR3 extends over 14 amino acids. The germline gives CDR1 SGHTA, CDR2 FQGNSA. Trimming removed 4 bases from V and 3 bases from J; junction bases left unmatched: 6. The TCRbeta library incorporated unique molecular identifiers. TCRdb re-called the PCR reads through MiXCR, storing one row per CDR3 protein. The table has some 100,000 distinct CDR3 sequences, about a quarter seen once. This material consisted of PBMCs, taken before TCRalphabeta/CD19-depleted stem cell transplant. The receptor was derived from a boy aged 2 to 10 with acute lymphoblastic leukemia, due to receive a stem cell transplant. The rearrangement uses TRBV7-2 and TRBJ2-7; 7 nucleotides line up with TRBD1. CDR3: CASSSRQGSYEQYF. DNA of the CDR3: TGTGCCAGCAGCTCTCGACAGGGAAGCTACGAGCAGTACTTC.